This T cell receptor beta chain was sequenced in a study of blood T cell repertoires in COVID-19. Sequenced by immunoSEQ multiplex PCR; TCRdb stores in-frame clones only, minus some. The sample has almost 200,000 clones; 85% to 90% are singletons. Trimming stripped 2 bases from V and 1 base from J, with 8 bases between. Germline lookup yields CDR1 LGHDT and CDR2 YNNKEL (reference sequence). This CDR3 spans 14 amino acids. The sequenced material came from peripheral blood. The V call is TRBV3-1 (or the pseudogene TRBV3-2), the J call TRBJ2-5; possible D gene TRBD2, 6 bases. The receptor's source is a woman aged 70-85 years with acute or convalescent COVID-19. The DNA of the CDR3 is TGTGCCAGCAGCCAACGGAGGGCCCAAGAGACCCAGTACTTC. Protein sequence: CASSQRRAQETQYF.